This note documents a single TCR beta chain sequence. Its specificity is unknown. The sample comes from a study of shared clonotypes between healthy human individuals. General study findings and limits: Exclusively blood specimens were collected; tissue repertoires likely differ.

The method was immunoSEQ multiplex PCR; TCRdb's version includes in-frame clones alone and lacks a portion of them. The sample lists about 2.3 million clones, 85% to 95% occurring once. V lost 7 bases to trimming and J lost 3 bases, with 13 bases between them. Per germline, CDR1 MNHNY and CDR2 SVGAGI (reference sequence). CDR3 size: 14 residues. Sequencing input: naive CD4+ T cells from PBMCs. The sample's subset: CD45RA+ positively selected. The sequence was obtained from a man younger than 30 in good health. Some clones in this sample may be carry-over from other donors' samples. The J gene is TRBJ2-1, the V gene TRBV6-6; D may match TRBD1 or TRBD2 (5 bases each). The CDR3: CASTLGVDYNEQFF. The CDR3 nucleotides are TGTGCCAGCACCCTGGGGGTGGACTACAATGAGCAGTTCTTC.